Listed below are T cell receptor beta chains from one sample, sequenced in a study of T cell repertoires in cytomegalovirus infection. No antigens are known for them. TCRdb ran MiXCR on the reads and lists one entry per CDR3 protein. The sample includes some 920,000 distinct CDR3 sequences, under 40% of them seen just once. Source: cultured CD8+ T cells from PBMCs, taken from culture after CMV antigen stimulation. These TCRs come from a human donor in good health (CMV status not recorded). Some clones in this sample may be carry-over from other donors' samples. Both conserved end residues are part of each CDR3. Fields, in order: V gene, clone size, J gene, D gene, CDR3 DNA, CDR3 protein. The D gene is left open where the match is weak. Only part of the rows carry a size: once, few, many, or a class if the clone is expanded.

>TRBV5-4|.|TRBJ1-1|TRBD1
TGTGCCAGCAGCCCGACCAGGGGAGGGGGCGGTACTGAAGCTTTCTTT
CASSPTRGGGGTEAFF
>TRBV3-1|few|TRBJ1-1|TRBD1
TGTGCCAGCAGCCAAGGTCCGGACAGGGGGCCGGACACTGAAGCTTTCTTT
CASSQGPDRGPDTEAFF
>TRBV19|.|TRBJ1-2|.
TGTGCCAGTAGCCCGGAGGGTACGGGCTATGGCTACACCTTC
CASSPEGTGYGYTF
>TRBV7-3|.|TRBJ2-6|TRBD1
TGTGCCAGCAGCCCTAACCACATCGCAGGGGGCTGGGGCTCTGGGGCCAACGTCCTGACTTTC
CASSPNHIAGGWGSGANVLTF
>TRBV19|.|TRBJ2-7|TRBD1
TGTGCCAGTAGTAGGTCTCAGGGGGAGTTGTACGAGCAGTACTTC
CASSRSQGELYEQYF
>TRBV27|once|TRBJ1-2|.
TGTGCCAGCGGTACAGGTCCTGGCTACACCTTC
CASGTGPGYTF
>TRBV7-2|.|TRBJ2-3|.
TGTGCCAGCAACTTATTTGCGGGGAGCACAGATACGCAGTATTTT
CASNLFAGSTDTQYF
>TRBV7-8|few|TRBJ2-7|.
TGTGCCAGCAGCTTTGGGACTTTCTACGAGCAGTACTTC
CASSFGTFYEQYF
>TRBV19|few|TRBJ2-7|.
TGTGCCAGTAGTATTGGGATTCGGGAGATTACAGACTACGAGCAGTACTTC
CASSIGIREITDYEQYF
>TRBV2|few|TRBJ1-2|.
TGTGCCGGGGGGCGTAATGCTAACTATGGCTACACCTTC
CAGGRNANYGYTF
>TRBV29-1|.|TRBJ2-2|TRBD1
TGCAGCGTTGTCGTGACAGGGGTCGGGGAGCTGTTTTTT
CSVVVTGVGELFF
>TRBV6-5|few|TRBJ2-2|TRBD2
TGTGCCAGCAGACAAATTAGCGGGAGAGAGAACACCGGGGAGCTGTTTTTT
CASRQISGRENTGELFF
>TRBV12-5|.|TRBJ2-5|TRBD2
TGTGCTAGTGGTTTTCAGCCCCGAGAGCGGGGGCCCCAAGAGACCCAGTACTTC
CASGFQPRERGPQETQYF
>TRBV7-6|many|TRBJ1-5|.
TGTGCCAGCAGCTTACTGTTAGGGGGGAAGAGCAATCAGCCCCAGCATTTT
CASSLLLGGKSNQPQHF
>TRBV29-1|.|TRBJ2-3|TRBD2
TGCAGCGTTGTGATGGCACTAGCGGCTTACACAGATACGCAGTATTTT
CSVVMALAAYTDTQYF
>TRBV11-2|once|TRBJ2-5|TRBD2
TGTGCCAGCAGCCTGGGACTAGCGGGGGAATCAGAGACCCAGTACTTC
CASSLGLAGESETQYF
>TRBV4-3|.|TRBJ1-1|.
TGCGCCAGCAGCCCGGTACGATTCGCTGAAGCTTTCTTT
CASSPVRFAEAFF
>TRBV7-3|few|TRBJ2-2|.
TGTGCCAGCAGCGATCAAGACACATACACCGGGGAGCTGTTTTTT
CASSDQDTYTGELFF
>TRBV7-9|few|TRBJ2-3|.
TGTGCCAGCAGCTTGGGAGCGAGTATTGGCTTACTCACAGATACGCAGTATTTT
CASSLGASIGLLTDTQYF
>TRBV9|once|TRBJ1-5|.
TGTGCCAGCAGCGCCACAGGGTTGGATCAGCCCCAGCATTTT
CASSATGLDQPQHF
>TRBV20-1|.|TRBJ1-1|.
TGCAGTGCCGTGGGAGGGGACACTGAAGCTTTCTTT
CSAVGGDTEAFF
>TRBV12-5|.|TRBJ1-2|.
TGTGCTAGTGGACATAACCTTCGGGACATAGCTAACTATGGCTACACCTTC
CASGHNLRDIANYGYTF
>TRBV6-6|few|TRBJ2-7|.
TGTGCCAGCAGTGACGGAGGAAGCGAGCAGTACTTC
CASSDGGSEQYF
>TRBV3-1|few|TRBJ2-7|TRBD2
TGTGCCAGCAGCCAAGATCCGGGGGGTAACTACGAGCAGTACTTC
CASSQDPGGNYEQYF
>TRBV12-3/TRBV12-4|many|TRBJ1-2|TRBD1
TGTGCCATTAACTACCCTCTCCGGGACAGGGGCTATGGCTACACCTTC
CAINYPLRDRGYGYTF
>TRBV12-3/TRBV12-4|few|TRBJ2-3|TRBD2
TGTGCCAGCAGATGGGGTGGTCAGTCGGGGGGAACAGATACGCAGTATTTT
CASRWGGQSGGTDTQYF
>TRBV6-5|.|TRBJ2-3|TRBD2
TGTGCCAGCAGGACCGGAATTAGCGGGTACACAGATACGCAGTATTTT
CASRTGISGYTDTQYF
>TRBV27|few|TRBJ2-3|.
TGTGCCAGCAGTTTACAGGGCTGGAGCACAGATACGCAGTATTTT
CASSLQGWSTDTQYF
>TRBV29-1|.|TRBJ1-4|.
TGCAGCGCCTGGGATCATAAGTATGAAAAACTGTTTTTT
CSAWDHKYEKLFF
>TRBV9|.|TRBJ1-1|.
TGTGCCAGCAGCGTAGCTACAGGAGAAGCTTTCTTT
CASSVATGEAFF
>TRBV7-8|few|TRBJ2-1|.
TGTGCCAGCAGCCGAAAATTGGGGGTCTCCTACAATGAGCAGTTCTTC
CASSRKLGVSYNEQFF
>TRBV7-9|few|TRBJ2-3|.
TGTGCCAGCAGCTTAGGGGACAAGAGCACAGATACGCAGTATTTT
CASSLGDKSTDTQYF
>TRBV19|few|TRBJ2-1|.
TGTGCCAGTAGAACAAACACGTACAATGAGCAGTTCTTC
CASRTNTYNEQFF
>TRBV4-2|.|TRBJ1-2|.
TGTGCCAGCCGCCATGGGGGGAATGGCTACACCTTC
CASRHGGNGYTF
>TRBV6-2/TRBV6-3|many|TRBJ2-1|.
TGTGCCAGCAAGGTCCCAGGCAATGAGCAGTTCTTC
CASKVPGNEQFF
>TRBV4-1|.|TRBJ2-1|.
TGCGCCAGCAGCCAAGAGGGGTTGACGGGGGAGCCGCCTGAGCAGTTCTTC
CASSQEGLTGEPPEQFF
>TRBV27|few|TRBJ2-2|.
TGTGCCAGCAGTTCTCTCGGTCCGTTCACCGGGGAGCTGTTTTTT
CASSSLGPFTGELFF
>TRBV29-1|.|TRBJ1-5|.
TGCAGCGCCACCGGGGGGAATCAGCCCCAGCATTTT
CSATGGNQPQHF
>TRBV19|.|TRBJ2-1|TRBD2
TGTGCCAGTATGGGACTAGTCCCTGAGCAGTTCTTC
CASMGLVPEQFF
>TRBV29-1|few|TRBJ2-7|TRBD1
TGCAGCGTTGAAGCACCGGACAGGGGGCCCTACGAGCAGTACTTC
CSVEAPDRGPYEQYF
>TRBV10-3|.|TRBJ1-2|.
TGTGTCATCAGTGACCCGGGCGAAATGGTCCCTATCTATGGCTACACCTTC
CVISDPGEMVPIYGYTF
>TRBV7-9|many|TRBJ2-1|.
TGTGCCAGCAGCTCTACCGTAGTTTATCCGTTCTTC
CASSSTVVYPFF
>TRBV6-6|.|TRBJ1-5|TRBD1
TGTGCCAGCAGTTACTTGGACAGGGGGCTTCAGCCCCAGCATTTT
CASSYLDRGLQPQHF
>TRBV12-3/TRBV12-4|.|TRBJ1-1|.
TGTGCCAGCAGCCGGCCCACCATTCGAGGGGCTGAAGCTTTCTTT
CASSRPTIRGAEAFF
>TRBV10-3|.|TRBJ1-1|.
TGTGCCATACTGACAGGACGGGAAGCTTTCTTT
CAILTGREAFF
>TRBV7-8|many|TRBJ2-1|TRBD2
TGTGCCAGCAGCTTACCCGGGAGGACTAGCGGGGAGAATGAGCAGTTCTTC
CASSLPGRTSGENEQFF
>TRBV6-6|few|TRBJ1-6|.
TGTGCCAGCAGTTACGGGAATTGGGGTAATTCACCCCTCCACTTT
CASSYGNWGNSPLHF
>TRBV27|few|TRBJ1-2|TRBD1
TGTGCCAGCAGTACCGAGGGACAGGGGTTTTATGGCTACACCTTC
CASSTEGQGFYGYTF
>TRBV7-9|few|TRBJ1-1|.
TGTGCCAGCAGCTCTCGGGACGGATTGAACACTGAAGCTTTCTTT
CASSSRDGLNTEAFF
>TRBV6-2/TRBV6-3|.|TRBJ2-7|TRBD1
TGTGCCAGCAGCCAGGGACAGCCGCGCCACGAGCAGTACTTC
CASSQGQPRHEQYF
>TRBV7-6|.|TRBJ2-7|.
TGTGCCAGCAGCTCCTCCCGATCGACAACTACGAAGCAGTACTTC
CASSSSRSTTTKQYF
>TRBV10-3|few|TRBJ1-2|TRBD1
TGTGCCATCAAGACATTCCGGGACAGAGATATTAACTATGGCTACACCTTC
CAIKTFRDRDINYGYTF
>TRBV7-9|.|TRBJ1-1|TRBD1
TGTGCCAGCAGCTTAGTAGACAGGGTTAACACTGAAGCTTTCTTT
CASSLVDRVNTEAFF